The subject of this entry is one TCR beta chain. The sample originates from a study of blood T cells in healthy people across ages. The amount of total RNA extracted per sample was at least 5 micrograms. The CDR3 is 17 residues long. Germline CDR1 LGHNA, CDR2 YSLEER. Unmatched junction bases numbered 4, after V lost 0 bases and J lost 0 bases. A second PCR of 7 to 11 cycles used a sample-barcoded 5' primer and a J-beta primer mix. A single record per CDR3 protein comes from TCRdb applying MiXCR to the 5' RACE reads. There are almost 550,000 distinct CDR3 sequences in the sample; 24% occur only once, and roughly 9.4% lies in the top ten. These same records also appear under a second study, on T cells of mothers and their children. That paper states: The people who donated were a few healthy Caucasian mothers and their six children. Thymic selection shapes TCR recombination output in related pairs, and it does so similarly in unrelated pairs. Persistent microchimeric T cell clones were not found at ~100 per million sensitivity.

The clonotype comes from a boy aged 10-17 years in good health. This chain connects TRBV4-3 to TRBJ2-3; 9 bases map to TRBD2. Sequencing used blood. CDR3: CASSQESSGRSTDTQYF. The CDR3 DNA reads TGCGCCAGCAGCCAAGAGTCCAGCGGGAGGAGCACAGATACGCAGTATTTT.